This TCR beta chain emerged from a study of T-cell memory formation after mild COVID-19. The overall study: In these data, TCR clusters were largely donor specific.

5'RACE with constant-segment primers yielded barcoded, UMI-tagged TCR alpha and TCR beta cDNA libraries. Each CDR3 protein gets one entry after TCRdb re-called the 5' RACE reads with MiXCR. Of roughly 160,000 distinct CDR3 sequences detected, 13% appear once; the ten largest clones hold 3.3%. This clonotype was counted ten times or more. Antigen: not known. Overall study results and limits: Mainly in CM and EM were contracting CD4+ clones; CD8+ were in EMRA.

This receptor was taken from a man aged 18-30 years who had mild COVID-19 (a few samples of this study predate the infection). Cell type and time point are not known. The sample was PBMCs or a T cell subset sorted from them (not recorded which).

Written as DNA, the CDR3 is TGTGCCAGCAGTTTGGGCCAGCTAGCGGGAGAACGCAAGACCCAGTACTTC. Its translation: CASSLGQLAGERKTQYF. The chain is built from TRBV12-3 or TRBV12-4 and TRBJ2-5, with 10 bases identical to TRBD2. V lost 3 bases to trimming and J lost 6 bases; unmatched junction nucleotides: 13. The CDR3 is 17 amino acids.